This T cell receptor (beta chain) comes out of a study of blood T cell repertoires in COVID-19. Study details: The cDNA or gDNA used as material had been derived from T cells, B-cell-depleted T cells, or PBMCs.

Clones were read by immunoSEQ multiplex PCR, and TCRdb kept only the in-frame ones, dropping some. This sample has approximately 94,000 clones, with around four fifths found just once. Trimming cost V 5 bases and J 5 bases; bases outside gene matches: 7. CDR1 is SGHVS and CDR2 is FQNEAQ in the germline V gene. The CDR3 has 14 residues. The sequence derives from a woman between 70 and 85 years old with acute or convalescent COVID-19. The chain uses TRBV7-8 and TRBJ1-2; TRBD1 matches at 8 bases. The sample taken for sequencing was peripheral blood. CDR3 sequence: CASSVDRGGYGYTF. CDR3 DNA sequence: TGTGCCAGCAGCGTCGACAGGGGCGGATATGGCTACACCTTC.